This TCR beta chain appears in the sequencing data of a study of shared clonotypes between healthy human individuals. To note about this clone: Its cognate antigen is unknown.

The study's findings and limits: Non-shared clonotypes showed lower generation probabilities than clonotypes common to all four donors.

There are 12 residues in the CDR3. The V end was cut by 1 base, the J end by 8 bases, with 9 bases between. In germline, CDR1 is SGHTS, CDR2 YDEGEE. Assay used: immunoSEQ multiplex PCR; TCRdb lists only in-frame clones, some missing. The sample lists approximately 2.4 million clones, roughly 95% occurring once. V is TRBV5-8 and J is TRBJ1-1; no definite D call. This receptor was obtained from a man aged 18-30 years in good health. The specimen sequenced was naive CD4+ T cells sorted from blood. Regarding subset: CD45RA+ positively selected. Here the CDR3 reads CASSLRGSEAFF. Written as DNA, the CDR3 is TGTGCCAGCAGCTTGAGAGGGAGCGAAGCTTTCTTT.